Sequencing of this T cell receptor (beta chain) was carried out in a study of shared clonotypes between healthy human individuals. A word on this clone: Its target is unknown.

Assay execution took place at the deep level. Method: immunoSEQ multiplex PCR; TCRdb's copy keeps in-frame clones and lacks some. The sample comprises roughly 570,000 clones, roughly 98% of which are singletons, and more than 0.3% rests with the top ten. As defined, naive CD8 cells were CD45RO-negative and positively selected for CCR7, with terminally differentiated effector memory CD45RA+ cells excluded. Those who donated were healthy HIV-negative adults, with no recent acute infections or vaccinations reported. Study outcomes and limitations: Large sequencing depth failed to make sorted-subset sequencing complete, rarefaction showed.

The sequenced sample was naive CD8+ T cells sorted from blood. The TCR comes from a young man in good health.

Here the CDR3 reads CASSSRLAGGFYNEQFF. The CDR3 DNA sequence: TGTGCCAGCAGCTCAAGACTAGCGGGAGGGTTCTACAATGAGCAGTTCTTC. The chain employs TRBV7-8 and TRBJ2-1; 14 positions match TRBD2. CDR3 length: 17 residues. Germline-derived CDR1 and CDR2 are SGHVS and FQNEAQ. J was trimmed by 3 bases and V by 4 bases; bases with no gene match: 5.